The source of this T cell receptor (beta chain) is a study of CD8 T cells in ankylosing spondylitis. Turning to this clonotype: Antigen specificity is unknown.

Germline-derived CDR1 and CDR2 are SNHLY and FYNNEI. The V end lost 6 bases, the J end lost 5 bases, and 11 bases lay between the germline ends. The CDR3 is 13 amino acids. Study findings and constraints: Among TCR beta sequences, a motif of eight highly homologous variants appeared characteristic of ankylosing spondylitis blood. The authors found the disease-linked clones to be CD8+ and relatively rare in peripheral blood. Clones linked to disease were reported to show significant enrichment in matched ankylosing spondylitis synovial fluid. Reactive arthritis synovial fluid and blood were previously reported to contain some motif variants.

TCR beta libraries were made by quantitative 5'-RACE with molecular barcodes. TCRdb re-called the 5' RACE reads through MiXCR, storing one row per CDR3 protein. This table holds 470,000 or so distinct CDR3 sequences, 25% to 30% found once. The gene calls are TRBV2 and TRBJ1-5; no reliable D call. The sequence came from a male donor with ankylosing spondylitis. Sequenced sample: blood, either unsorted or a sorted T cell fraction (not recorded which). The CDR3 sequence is CASRVENDQPQHF. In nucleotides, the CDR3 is TGTGCCAGCAGGGTCGAGAACGATCAGCCCCAGCATTTT.